This is a list of T cell receptor beta chains from one sample in a study of OX40 agonist ivuxolimab in advanced cancers. Only in-frame clones appear in the TCRdb table, and some are missing; sequencing was by immunoSEQ multiplex PCR. The sample records about 66,000 clones, over 80% being singletons. Here the sequenced sample was CD4+ or CD8+ T cells sorted from blood, taken in a trial of the OX40 agonist ivuxolimab. These receptors were collected from an adult with an advanced solid tumor such as melanoma, head and neck, liver or kidney cancer. The CDR3 runs from the conserved cysteine through the conserved F or W. The order of the fields is J gene, V gene, clone size, D gene, CDR3 protein, CDR3 DNA. A D gene is named only where the DNA matches it firmly. Size is stated for part of the rows, as once, few or many counts, or as a class when the clone is expanded.

TRBJ1-2,TRBV28,-,-,CASSGYGYTF,TGTGCCAGCAGCGGGTATGGCTACACCTTC
TRBJ1-2,TRBV4-1,-,-,CASSQSLGLPGPNYGYTF,TGCGCCAGCAGCCAATCCCTCGGTTTGCCTGGACCTAACTATGGCTACACCTTC
TRBJ1-3,TRBV10-3,once,-,CAHGTPGNTIYF,TGTGCCCATGGGACTCCTGGAAACACCATATATTTT
TRBJ2-2,TRBV2,-,-,CASSLNTGELFF,TGTGCCAGCAGTCTTAACACCGGGGAGCTGTTTTTT
TRBJ2-5,TRBV27,-,TRBD1,CASSPFGQGGETQYF,TGTGCCAGCAGCCCCTTTGGACAGGGGGGAGAGACCCAGTACTTC
TRBJ2-1,TRBV7-2,-,-,CASSLARESNEQFF,TGTGCCAGCAGCTTAGCGCGCGAGTCCAATGAGCAGTTCTTC
TRBJ1-5,TRBV11-2,-,-,CASSPQTGFGPQHF,TGTGCCAGCAGCCCCCAGACAGGCTTTGGGCCCCAGCATTTT
TRBJ2-7,TRBV11-2,once,-,CASRQISSTRYEQYF,TGTGCCAGCAGGCAAATTTCGTCCACCCGGTACGAGCAGTACTTC
TRBJ1-2,TRBV6-1,-,TRBD1,CASSVGTGNYGYTF,TGTGCCAGCAGTGTCGGGACAGGGAACTATGGCTACACCTTC
TRBJ2-1,TRBV18,-,-,CASSPSPNSNEQFF,TGTGCCAGCTCACCTTCCCCCAACAGCAATGAGCAGTTCTTC
TRBJ2-1,TRBV2,-,-,CASIGTFSYNEQFF,TGTGCCAGCATAGGGACTTTCTCCTACAATGAGCAGTTCTTC
TRBJ2-7,TRBV5-6,-,TRBD2,CASSPRLAGRTYEQYF,TGTGCCAGCAGCCCCAGACTAGCGGGACGAACCTACGAGCAGTACTTC
TRBJ2-7,TRBV19,-,-,CASSRESSYEQYF,TGTGCCAGTAGTCGGGAGAGCTCCTACGAGCAGTACTTC
TRBJ1-1,TRBV7-2,-,-,CASSFGGNTEAFF,TGTGCCAGCAGCTTTGGAGGGAACACTGAAGCTTTCTTT
TRBJ1-1,TRBV6-1,-,-,CASSEGLNTEAFF,TGTGCCAGCAGTGAAGGGCTGAACACTGAAGCTTTCTTT
TRBJ1-1,TRBV25-1,-,TRBD1,CASSVGGGRWTEAFF,TGTGCCAGCAGTGTAGGGGGCGGAAGATGGACTGAAGCTTTCTTT
TRBJ1-2,TRBV7-2,-,-,CASSLGARHGYTF,TGTGCCAGCAGCCTAGGGGCGCGTCATGGCTACACCTTC
TRBJ2-7,TRBV11-2,-,-,CASSLERGSGYEQYF,TGTGCCAGCAGCCTGGAGAGGGGAAGTGGGTACGAGCAGTACTTC
TRBJ2-1,TRBV29-1,-,TRBD2,CSVQGLAGAYNEQFF,TGCAGCGTTCAGGGACTAGCGGGGGCCTACAATGAGCAGTTCTTC
TRBJ2-3,TRBV13,once,TRBD1,CASSSKRQGSTDTQYF,TGTGCCAGCAGCTCAAAAAGACAGGGTAGCACAGATACGCAGTATTTT
TRBJ2-7,TRBV9,once,TRBD2,CASSVVPSGSEQYF,TGTGCCAGCAGCGTAGTCCCTAGCGGTTCCGAGCAGTACTTC
TRBJ2-3,TRBV19,-,-,CASSTRDTQYF,TGTGCCAGTAGTACTAGGGATACGCAGTATTTT
TRBJ1-5,TRBV30,few,-,CAWSVAAWGNQPQHF,TGTGCCTGGAGTGTCGCAGCTTGGGGCAATCAGCCCCAGCATTTT
TRBJ1-1,TRBV15,-,TRBD1,CATSRGWTGSTEAFF,TGTGCCACCAGCAGAGGGTGGACAGGAAGCACTGAAGCTTTCTTT
TRBJ2-1,TRBV7-9,-,-,CASSHPPGGRSSYNEQFF,TGTGCCAGCAGCCACCCGCCTGGGGGGCGGAGCTCCTACAATGAGCAGTTCTTC
TRBJ2-1,TRBV28,-,TRBD2,CASRRGGASGTLPHEQFF,TGTGCCAGCAGGCGTGGGGGGGCTAGCGGGACTCTACCCCATGAGCAGTTCTTC
TRBJ2-1,TRBV7-9,-,TRBD2,CASSYTSGRGNEQFF,TGTGCCAGCAGCTATACTAGCGGGAGGGGTAATGAGCAGTTCTTC
TRBJ1-2,TRBV7-9,-,-,CASSSSGGGYTF,TGTGCCAGCAGCTCCAGTGGAGGCGGCTACACCTTC
TRBJ1-2,TRBV18,-,TRBD1,CASSPEGQANYGYTF,TGTGCCAGCTCACCAGAGGGACAGGCTAACTATGGCTACACCTTC
TRBJ1-2,TRBV19,once,TRBD1,CASSTDRDVIYGYTF,TGTGCCAGTAGTACTGACAGGGATGTGATTTATGGCTACACCTTC
TRBJ2-3,TRBV6-5,-,-,CASSRRASKDTQYF,TGTGCCAGCAGCCGGAGGGCTTCGAAGGATACGCAGTATTTT
TRBJ1-2,TRBV6-1,-,-,CASRPLYGYTF,TGTGCCAGCCGACCACTTTATGGCTACACCTTC
TRBJ2-3,TRBV28,once,TRBD2,CASSSPSTSGRTDTQYF,TGTGCCAGCAGTTCCCCATCGACTAGCGGGCGCACAGATACGCAGTATTTT
TRBJ2-5,TRBV7-3,-,-,CASSLGASSVETQYF,TGTGCCAGCAGCTTGGGCGCTAGTTCCGTGGAGACCCAGTACTTC
TRBJ2-3,TRBV19,once,TRBD2,CASSIMGTTRVADTQYF,TGTGCCAGTAGTATAATGGGGACTACCCGAGTGGCAGATACGCAGTATTTT
TRBJ1-1,TRBV11-2,-,-,CASSLEMNQGWTEAFF,TGTGCCAGCAGCTTAGAAATGAATCAGGGTTGGACTGAAGCTTTCTTT
TRBJ2-7,TRBV18,-,-,CASSPRDTAYEQYF,TGTGCCAGCTCACCCCGGGACACCGCCTACGAGCAGTACTTC
TRBJ2-5,TRBV4-2,-,-,CASSQDRGGVETQYF,TGTGCCAGCAGCCAAGACCGGGGAGGAGTGGAGACCCAGTACTTC
TRBJ1-5,TRBV6-6,-,-,CASSYPLEDQPQHF,TGTGCCAGCAGTTACCCCCTCGAGGATCAGCCCCAGCATTTT
TRBJ2-2,TRBV5-8,-,-,CASSLTSLSGELFF,TGTGCCAGCAGCTTGACATCGCTTAGCGGGGAGCTGTTTTTT
TRBJ2-1,TRBV19,-,-,CASSTKPNNEQFF,TGTGCCAGTAGTACCAAACCCAACAATGAGCAGTTCTTC
TRBJ2-7,TRBV18,-,-,CASSLGHYEQYF,TGTGCCAGCTCACTTGGACACTACGAGCAGTACTTC
TRBJ1-1,TRBV20-1,-,-,CSARNVTEAFF,TGCAGTGCTAGAAACGTGACTGAAGCTTTCTTT
TRBJ2-6,TRBV7-3,-,-,CASSLGLATGANVLTF,TGTGCCAGCAGCTTGGGCCTAGCAACCGGGGCCAACGTCCTGACTTTC
TRBJ2-1,TRBV2,few,-,CASRTLDRAGNEQFF,TGTGCCAGCAGGACACTGGACCGGGCGGGTAATGAGCAGTTCTTC
TRBJ1-1,TRBV19,-,TRBD1,CASSIQGDTEAFF,TGTGCCAGTAGTATTCAGGGGGATACTGAAGCTTTCTTT
TRBJ2-3,TRBV7-5,-,-,CARSRMERGSHTDTQYF,TGTGCCAGAAGCCGGATGGAGCGGGGATCCCACACAGATACGCAGTATTTT
TRBJ1-5,TRBV5-1,-,-,CASSSGDGTQPQHF,TGCGCCAGCAGCTCCGGGGACGGCACACAGCCCCAGCATTTT
TRBJ1-4,TRBV4-1,-,-,CASGQINEKLFF,TGCGCCAGCGGACAGATTAATGAAAAACTGTTTTTT
TRBJ2-3,TRBV30,-,TRBD2,CAWRGSGTSTDTQYF,TGTGCCTGGAGGGGGAGCGGGACCAGCACAGATACGCAGTATTTT
TRBJ1-3,TRBV21-1,-,-,CASSKRWDRVKDTIYF,TGTGCCAGCAGCAAAAGGTGGGACAGGGTTAAGGACACCATATATTTT
TRBJ1-1,TRBV5-3,-,-,CASSFQEGTEAFF,TGTGCCAGCAGCTTCCAAGAGGGGACTGAAGCTTTCTTT
TRBJ2-7,TRBV11-2,-,TRBD2,CASSFSGSPYEQYF,TGTGCCAGCAGCTTTAGCGGGAGTCCCTACGAGCAGTACTTC
TRBJ2-6,TRBV18,once,TRBD1,CASSAQSPQGSGANVLTF,TGTGCCAGCTCAGCTCAAAGTCCACAGGGGTCTGGGGCCAACGTCCTGACTTTC
TRBJ2-7,TRBV6-6,-,-,CASNPEALSYEQYF,TGTGCCAGCAACCCGGAGGCCCTCTCCTACGAGCAGTACTTC
TRBJ2-2,TRBV4-3,-,TRBD2,CASSLRTSGVNTGELFF,TGCGCCAGCAGCTTACGGACTAGCGGGGTTAACACCGGGGAGCTGTTTTTT
TRBJ2-7,TRBV6-6,-,-,CASSYVSGDSYEQYF,TGTGCCAGCAGTTACGTTTCCGGGGACTCCTACGAGCAGTACTTC